This T cell receptor (beta chain) was documented in a study of technical replicates of blood from a few donors. Some clones are missing from TCRdb's copy, which holds only in-frame ones; the method was immunoSEQ multiplex PCR. Here the sample spans 80,000 or so clones, 96% being singletons. V was shortened by 2 bases and J by 4 bases, with 12 bases between the two germline ends. CDR1 SGHRS and CDR2 YFSETQ come from the germline V gene. The CDR3 loop spans 15 amino acids. This sequence was found in a human donor in good health. This rearrangement joins TRBV5-1 to TRBJ2-2; possible D gene TRBD1, 5 bases. The sequenced sample consisted of T cells isolated from PBMCs. CDR3 nucleotides: TGCGCCAGCAGCTTAGGCTCAGGGTTCACCGGGGAGCTGTTTTTT. Translation gives CASSLGSGFTGELFF.